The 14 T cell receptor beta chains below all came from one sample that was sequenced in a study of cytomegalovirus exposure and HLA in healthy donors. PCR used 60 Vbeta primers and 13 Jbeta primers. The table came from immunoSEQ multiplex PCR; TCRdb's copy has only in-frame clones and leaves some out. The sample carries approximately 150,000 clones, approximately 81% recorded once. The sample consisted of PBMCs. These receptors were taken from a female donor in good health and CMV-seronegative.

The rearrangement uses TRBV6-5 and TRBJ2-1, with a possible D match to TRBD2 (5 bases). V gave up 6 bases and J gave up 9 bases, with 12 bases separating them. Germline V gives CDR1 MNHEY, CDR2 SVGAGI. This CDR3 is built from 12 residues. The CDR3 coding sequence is TGTGCCAGCAGCTATGGCGGACTTGAGCAGTTCTTC. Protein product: CASSYGGLEQFF.

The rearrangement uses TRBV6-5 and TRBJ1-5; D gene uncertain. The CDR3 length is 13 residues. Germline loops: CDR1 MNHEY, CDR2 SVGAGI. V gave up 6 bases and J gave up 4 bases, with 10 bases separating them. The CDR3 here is CASSRTGNQPQHF. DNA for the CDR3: TGTGCCAGCAGCCGGACGGGGAATCAGCCCCAGCATTTT.

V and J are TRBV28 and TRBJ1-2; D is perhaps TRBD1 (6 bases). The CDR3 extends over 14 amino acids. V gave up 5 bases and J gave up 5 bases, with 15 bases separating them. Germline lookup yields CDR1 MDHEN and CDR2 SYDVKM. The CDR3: CASSLSWTAYGYTF. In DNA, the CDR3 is TGTGCCAGCAGTCTCTCCTGGACAGCTTATGGCTACACCTTC.

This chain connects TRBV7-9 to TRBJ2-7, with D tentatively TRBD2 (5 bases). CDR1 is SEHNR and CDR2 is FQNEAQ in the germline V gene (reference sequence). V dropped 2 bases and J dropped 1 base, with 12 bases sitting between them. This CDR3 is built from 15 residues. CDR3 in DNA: TGTGCCAGCAGCTTATGGCCTAGCAAGTCCTACGAGCAGTACTTC. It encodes CASSLWPSKSYEQYF.

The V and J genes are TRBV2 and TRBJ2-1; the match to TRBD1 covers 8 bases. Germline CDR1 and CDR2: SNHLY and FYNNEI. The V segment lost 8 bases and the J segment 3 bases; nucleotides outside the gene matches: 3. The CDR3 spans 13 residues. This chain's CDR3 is CASEQGVYNEQFF. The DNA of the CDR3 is TGTGCCAGCGAACAGGGGGTCTACAATGAGCAGTTCTTC.

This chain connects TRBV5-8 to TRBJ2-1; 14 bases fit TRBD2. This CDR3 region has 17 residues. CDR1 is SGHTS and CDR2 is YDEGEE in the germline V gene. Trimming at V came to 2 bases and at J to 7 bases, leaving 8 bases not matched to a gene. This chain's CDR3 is CASSFYTGTSGRNEQFF. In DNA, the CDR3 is TGTGCCAGCAGCTTTTACACCGGGACTAGCGGGAGAAATGAGCAGTTCTTC.

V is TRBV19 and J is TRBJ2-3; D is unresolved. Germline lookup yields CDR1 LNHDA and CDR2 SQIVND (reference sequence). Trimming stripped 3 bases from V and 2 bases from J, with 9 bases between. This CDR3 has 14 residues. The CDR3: CASSIVTPTDTQYF. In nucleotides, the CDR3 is TGTGCCAGTAGTATTGTGACTCCCACAGATACGCAGTATTTT.

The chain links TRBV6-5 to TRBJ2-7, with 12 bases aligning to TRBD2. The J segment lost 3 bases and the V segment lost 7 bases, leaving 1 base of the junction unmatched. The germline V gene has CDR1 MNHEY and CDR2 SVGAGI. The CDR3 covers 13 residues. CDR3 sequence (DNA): TGTGCCAGCACACTAGCGGGAGGCTACGAGCAGTACTTC. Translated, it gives CASTLAGGYEQYF.

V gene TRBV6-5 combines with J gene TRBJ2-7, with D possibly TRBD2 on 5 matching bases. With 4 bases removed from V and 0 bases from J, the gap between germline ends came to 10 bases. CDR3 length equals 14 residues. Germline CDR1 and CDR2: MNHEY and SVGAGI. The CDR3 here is CASSSRVSSYEQYF. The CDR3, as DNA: TGTGCCAGCAGTTCGCGGGTTAGCTCCTACGAGCAGTACTTC.

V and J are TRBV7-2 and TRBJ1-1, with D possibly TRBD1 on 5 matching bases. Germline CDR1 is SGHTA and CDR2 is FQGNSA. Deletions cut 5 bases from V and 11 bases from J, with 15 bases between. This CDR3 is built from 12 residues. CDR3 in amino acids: CASSRDSLTAFF. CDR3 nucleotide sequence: TGTGCCAGCAGCCGCGACAGTCTGACGGCTTTCTTT.

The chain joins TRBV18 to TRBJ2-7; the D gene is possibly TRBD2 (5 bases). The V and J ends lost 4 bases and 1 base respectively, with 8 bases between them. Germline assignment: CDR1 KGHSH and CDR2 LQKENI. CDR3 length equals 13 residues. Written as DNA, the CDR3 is TGTGCCAGCTCACAGCCGGGATCCTACGAGCAGTACTTC. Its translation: CASSQPGSYEQYF.

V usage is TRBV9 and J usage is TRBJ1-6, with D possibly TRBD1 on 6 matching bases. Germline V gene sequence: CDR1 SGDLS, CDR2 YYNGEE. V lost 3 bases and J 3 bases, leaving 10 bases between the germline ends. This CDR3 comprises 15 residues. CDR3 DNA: TGTGCCAGCAGCGCGGACAGTAGCTATAATTCACCCCTCCACTTT. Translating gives CASSADSSYNSPLHF.

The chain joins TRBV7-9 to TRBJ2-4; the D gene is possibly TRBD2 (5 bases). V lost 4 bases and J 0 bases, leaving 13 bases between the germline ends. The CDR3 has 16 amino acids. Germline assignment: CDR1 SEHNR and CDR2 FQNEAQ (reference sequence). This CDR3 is CASSSWKDLAKNIQYF. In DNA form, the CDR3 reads TGTGCCAGCAGCTCCTGGAAGGACTTAGCCAAAAACATTCAGTACTTC.

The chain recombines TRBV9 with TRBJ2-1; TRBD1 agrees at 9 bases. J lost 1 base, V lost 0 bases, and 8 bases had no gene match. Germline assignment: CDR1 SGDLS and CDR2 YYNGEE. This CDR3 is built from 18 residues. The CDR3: CASSVATGDRVSYNEQFF. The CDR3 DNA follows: TGTGCCAGCAGCGTAGCTACGGGGGACAGGGTGTCCTACAATGAGCAGTTCTTC.